The subject of this entry is one T cell receptor beta chain. The entry originates in a study of long-term antiretroviral therapy in people with HIV. Run at survey level, the immunoSEQ assay was version v3.0. The protocol was immunoSEQ multiplex PCR, while the TCRdb copy is restricted to in-frame clones and leaves out a portion. Of around 17,000 clones in the sample, about 95% were seen once. Trimming took 5 bases from V and 4 from J, leaving 14 bases between them. The CDR3 contains 15 residues. Germline values: CDR1 LNHNV, CDR2 YYDKDF (reference sequence). This rearrangement joins TRBV15 to TRBJ1-4, with D possibly matching TRBD1 (5 bases). This clonotype was sampled from a man under 40 with HIV. The sequencing used unsorted PBMCs, collected 10 to 13 years after starting antiretroviral therapy. CDR3 coding DNA: TGTGCCACCAGCCCCTCCGCGGGGGGTAATGAAAAACTGTTTTTT. This translates into CATSPSAGGNEKLFF.